Sequencing of this TCR beta chain was carried out in a study of T cell responses to AZD1222 COVID-19 vaccine. Study-level findings and limits: An increase in Spike-specific TCR breadth and depth was observed after two AZD1222 doses.

A remark on this clone: Its antigen is currently unknown.

The V and J ends lost 6 bases and 3 bases, in that order; junction bases with no gene match: 15. Germline V lookup: CDR1 MNHEY, CDR2 SMNVEV (reference sequence). The CDR3 loop spans 17 amino acids. Repertoires were generated with immunoSEQ multiplex PCR, while TCRdb's copy carries only in-frame clones and drops some. The sample has 86,000 or so clones; around nine tenths are singletons. The sample in question was peripheral blood, obtained 28 days after the second AZD1222 dose. This sequence was found in an adult who received the AZD1222 COVID-19 vaccine. The V gene is TRBV27, the J gene TRBJ1-2; TRBD1 aligns across 8 bases. This chain's CDR3 is CASRERQGSRGHYGYTF. The CDR3, as DNA: TGTGCCAGCAGGGAAAGACAGGGTAGCAGGGGGCACTATGGCTACACCTTC.